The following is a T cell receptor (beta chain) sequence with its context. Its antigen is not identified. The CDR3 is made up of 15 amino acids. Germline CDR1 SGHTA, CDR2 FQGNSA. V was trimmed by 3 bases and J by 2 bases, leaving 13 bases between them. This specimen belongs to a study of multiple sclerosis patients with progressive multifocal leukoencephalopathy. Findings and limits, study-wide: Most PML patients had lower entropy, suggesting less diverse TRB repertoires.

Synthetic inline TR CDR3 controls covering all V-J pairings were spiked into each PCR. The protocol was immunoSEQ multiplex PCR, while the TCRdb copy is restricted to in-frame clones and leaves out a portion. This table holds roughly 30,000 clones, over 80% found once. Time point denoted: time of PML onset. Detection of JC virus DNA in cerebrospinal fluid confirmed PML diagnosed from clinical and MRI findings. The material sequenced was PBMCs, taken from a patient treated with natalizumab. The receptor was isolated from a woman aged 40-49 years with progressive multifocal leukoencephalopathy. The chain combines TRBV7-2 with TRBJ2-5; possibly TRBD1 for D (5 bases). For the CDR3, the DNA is TGTGCCAGCAGCTTTGCGTGGGGCTTACAAGAGACCCAGTACTTC. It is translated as CASSFAWGLQETQYF.